This TCR beta chain was retrieved from a study of blood T cell repertoires in COVID-19. The CDR3 spans 13 residues. The germline V gene has CDR1 SGHRS and CDR2 YFSETQ. Trimming removed 5 bases at V and 1 base at J, with 9 bases between. This table comes from immunoSEQ multiplex PCR, and its TCRdb copy is limited to in-frame clones, with some not included. The sample shows approximately 500,000 clones, about 88% of them seen only once. Specimen: peripheral blood. The sequence was obtained from a woman between 50 and 59 years old with COVID-19, enrolled during active disease. The rearrangement joins TRBV5-1 to TRBJ2-5; D ambiguous. DNA for the CDR3: TGCGCCAGCAGTCCACTAACCCAAGAGACCCAGTACTTC. The encoded protein is CASSPLTQETQYF.